This TCR beta chain was observed in a study of OX40 agonist ivuxolimab in advanced cancers. Study-level results: By week 6 at 0.1 to 3.0 mg/kg, blood CD4+ and CD8+ T cells had expanded clonally. Expanded clones were, on average, more numerous among CD8+ T cells than CD4+.

Baseline was the first blood sampling point, followed by cycle 4 day 1 and cycle 7 day 1. Libraries were prepared by immunoSEQ multiplex PCR; TCRdb keeps only in-frame clonotypes and omits some of them. The table includes approximately 92,000 clones, about 84% detected once. The length of the CDR3 is 16 residues. CDR1 and CDR2 (germline): SGHTA, FQGNSA. V shed 3 bases and J 1 base; nucleotides not matched to a gene: 7. On this clone: Its specificity is unknown.

The rearrangement uses TRBV7-2 and TRBJ2-3, with TRBD2 identical over 7 bases. The receptor was isolated from an adult with an advanced solid tumor such as melanoma, head and neck, liver or kidney cancer. Specimen: CD4+ or CD8+ T cells sorted from blood, collected in a trial of the OX40 agonist ivuxolimab. The CDR3 here is CASSFRSGARTDTQYF. The CDR3 nucleotides are TGTGCCAGCAGCTTTCGAAGCGGGGCACGCACAGATACGCAGTATTTT.